These 30 T cell receptor beta chains were all obtained from the same sample, sequenced in a study of T cell responses to AZD1222 COVID-19 vaccine. Profiled with immunoSEQ multiplex PCR; TCRdb holds only in-frame clones, not every one. This sample has approximately 120,000 clones, with approximately 93% found just once. The sequencing here drew on peripheral blood, taken on day 0 of AZD1222 vaccination. The receptors shown here come from an adult in good health.

This clone was counted a few times. The chain recombines TRBV7-9 with TRBJ2-7; 14 nucleotides match TRBD2. This CDR3 is built from 16 residues. The V gene end was trimmed by 5 bases and the J gene end by 3 bases; junction bases not matched to a gene: 6. Germline CDR1 reads SEHNR; CDR2 reads FQNEAQ (reference sequence). The CDR3 DNA follows: TGTGCCAGCAGCCCGCGGACTAGCGGGAGGTTCTACGAGCAGTACTTC. Protein product: CASSPRTSGRFYEQYF. Supplemented by reference TRBV7-9 and TRBJ2-7, the full variable domain reads DTGVSQNPRHKITKRGQNVTFRCDPISEHNRLYWYRQTLGQGPEFLTYFQNEAQLEKSRLLSDRFSAERPKGSFSTLEIQRTEQGDSAMYLCASSPRTSGRFYEQYFGPGTRLTVT.

V and J are TRBV6-2 or TRBV6-3 and TRBJ2-7; weak D call: TRBD2 (6 bases). Trimming took off 0 bases at V and 6 bases at J, with 12 bases between the two ends. This CDR3 has 14 amino acids. CDR1 is MNHEY, CDR2 SVGEGT, per germline. The chain's CDR3 is CASSYSTGESEQYF. The CDR3 region has the DNA TGTGCCAGCAGTTACTCGACGGGAGAGTCCGAGCAGTACTTC.

This clone was recorded only once. The chain uses TRBV5-1 and TRBJ1-1, with D possibly being TRBD1 (6 bases). Germline loops: CDR1 SGHRS, CDR2 YFSETQ. V shed 4 bases and J shed 2 bases, with 9 bases lying between them. This CDR3 is 13 amino acids long. The CDR3 DNA sequence: TGCGCCAGCAGCACGGGACAAAACACTGAAGCTTTCTTT. Its protein product is CASSTGQNTEAFF.

The chain combines TRBV2 with TRBJ1-2, with TRBD1 matching over 9 bases. CDR3 length: 15 residues. V lost 6 bases, J lost 2 bases, and 7 bases stayed unmatched. Per germline, CDR1 SNHLY and CDR2 FYNNEI. In nucleotides, the CDR3 is TGTGCCAGCAGAGGGGGTGGGACAGGGAACTATGGCTACACCTTC. Translating gives CASRGGGTGNYGYTF.

This clone was seen a few times. The gene calls are TRBV7-9 and TRBJ2-7, with TRBD2 matching over 8 bases. J gave up 2 bases and V 3 bases, and 9 bases lay outside the gene matches. This CDR3 region has 16 residues. From germline, CDR1 is SEHNR and CDR2 FQNEAQ (reference sequence). In nucleotides, the CDR3 is TGTGCCAGCAGCTTTTCGGCTAGCGGGCCTACCTACGAGCAGTACTTC. Protein product: CASSFSASGPTYEQYF.

This chain joins TRBV19 and TRBJ1-6, with 11 bases identical to TRBD1. The germline CDR1 and CDR2 sequences are LNHDA and SQIVND (reference sequence). Germline trimming cut 6 bases from V and 3 bases from J; bases unmatched to any gene: 7. The CDR3 totals 17 residues. The CDR3 loop reads CASRNPGQGDYNSPLHF. The CDR3 DNA follows: TGTGCCAGTAGGAACCCGGGACAGGGGGACTATAATTCACCCCTCCACTTT.

The rearrangement uses TRBV5-5 and TRBJ2-1, with TRBD2 matching 7 bases. Losses at the gene ends were 0 bases for V and 2 bases for J; bases not matched to a gene: 5. This CDR3 comprises 16 residues. Germline lookup yields CDR1 SGHKS and CDR2 YYEKEE (reference sequence). The CDR3 loop reads CASSLGLAEAYNEQFF. The CDR3 DNA reads as TGTGCCAGCAGCTTGGGGCTAGCGGAGGCCTACAATGAGCAGTTCTTC.

V usage is TRBV28 and J usage is TRBJ1-2, with D possibly TRBD1 on 5 matching bases. Trimming removed 0 bases from V and 8 bases from J, with 10 bases in between. Germline CDR1 and CDR2: MDHEN and SYDVKM. The CDR3 length is 13 residues. The CDR3 reads CASSLWGQRGYTF. DNA for the CDR3: TGTGCCAGCAGTTTATGGGGGCAAAGGGGCTACACCTTC.

V is TRBV2 and J is TRBJ2-2, with 7 bases that match TRBD1. The V gene end was trimmed by 5 bases and the J gene end by 5 bases; junction bases not matched to a gene: 8. This CDR3 contains 15 residues. Germline CDR1 reads SNHLY; CDR2 reads FYNNEI. CDR3 sequence (DNA): TGTGCCAGCAGTATCTACAGGGGTCGGACCGGGGAGCTGTTTTTT. Residues: CASSIYRGRTGELFF.

This clone was seen only once. The rearrangement joins TRBV6-2 or TRBV6-3 to TRBJ2-2; no firm D call. Germline values: CDR1 MNHEY, CDR2 SVGEGT. Trimming removed 3 bases from V and 7 bases from J, with 6 bases in between. The CDR3 covers 12 residues. CDR3 sequence: CASSYGVGELFF. The CDR3 DNA is TGTGCCAGCAGTTATGGGGTCGGGGAGCTGTTTTTT.

The rearrangement uses TRBV28 and TRBJ1-2; D remains unclear. From germline, CDR1 is MDHEN and CDR2 SYDVKM. Trimming took off 4 bases at V and 6 bases at J, with 6 bases between the two ends. There are 11 residues in the CDR3. CDR3 bases: TGTGCCAGCAGTTACCGGGATGGCTACACCTTC. As protein: CASSYRDGYTF.

The chain joins TRBV19 to TRBJ1-2; TRBD1 matches 9 bases. The germline V gene encodes CDR1 LNHDA and CDR2 SQIVND (reference sequence). Trimming at V came to 5 bases and at J to 4 bases, leaving 8 bases not matched to a gene. CDR3 size: 15 residues. CDR3 in amino acids: CASSEGQGRIYGYTF. As DNA, the CDR3 is TGTGCCAGTAGTGAAGGACAGGGGCGTATCTATGGCTACACCTTC.

This chain joins TRBV6-5 and TRBJ2-4, with 11 nucleotides matching TRBD2. From germline, CDR1 is MNHEY and CDR2 SVGAGI. V gave up 6 bases and J gave up 3 bases; unmatched junction bases: 4. This CDR3 region has 15 residues. CDR3: CASSRGTSGKNIQYF. The CDR3 DNA follows: TGTGCCAGCAGCCGCGGGACTAGCGGCAAAAACATTCAGTACTTC.

The chain joins TRBV14 to TRBJ1-1, with 9 positions matching TRBD1. The CDR3 is 16 amino acids. Germline CDR1 and CDR2: SGHDN and FVKESK. V lost 3 bases to trimming and J lost 4 bases; unmatched junction nucleotides: 9. CDR3 in DNA: TGTGCCAGCAGCCAGATTACAGGGGGCGCGGGCACTGAAGCTTTCTTT. Residues: CASSQITGGAGTEAFF.

This sequence joins TRBV2 and TRBJ1-5, with D perhaps matching TRBD1 (5 bases). The CDR3 is 15 amino acids. V dropped 3 bases and J dropped 5 bases, with 14 bases sitting between them. CDR1 SNHLY and CDR2 FYNNEI come from the germline V gene. CDR3 residues: CASSDGQGFHQPQHF. CDR3 sequence (DNA): TGTGCCAGCAGTGACGGGCAGGGCTTCCATCAGCCCCAGCATTTT.

The V call is TRBV3-1 (or the pseudogene TRBV3-2), the J call TRBJ2-5; the D is unclear. Trimming cost V 7 bases and J 7 bases, with 10 bases left between them. Germline V gives CDR1 LGHDT, CDR2 YNNKEL (reference sequence). The CDR3 sequence is 11 residues long. CDR3 bases: TGTGCCAGCACCCTAGATCGGACCCAGTACTTC. Amino acids: CASTLDRTQYF.

The chain carries TRBV3-1 (or the pseudogene TRBV3-2) and TRBJ1-1; 10 positions agree with TRBD1. The CDR3 extends over 15 amino acids. Germline CDR1 reads LGHDT; CDR2 reads YNNKEL (reference sequence). V lost 3 bases to trimming and J lost 10 bases; unmatched junction nucleotides: 11. CDR3 DNA sequence: TGTGCCAGCAGCCATCGACAGGGGGCCAGGCTCCCAGCTTTCTTT. The encoded protein is CASSHRQGARLPAFF.

V is TRBV2 and J is TRBJ2-1; 8 nucleotides line up with TRBD2. In germline, CDR1 is SNHLY, CDR2 FYNNEI. The trim removed 4 bases at V and 4 bases at J, leaving 3 bases unmatched. CDR3 length: 14 amino acids. Here the CDR3 DNA reads TGTGCCAGCAGTGGTAGCGGGGTGTACAATGAGCAGTTCTTC. Its translation is CASSGSGVYNEQFF.

V and J are TRBV10-3 and TRBJ1-2; 9 bases align to TRBD1. Per germline, CDR1 ENHRY and CDR2 SYGVKD. The CDR3 has 13 amino acids. V lost 3 bases to trimming and J lost 8 bases; unmatched junction nucleotides: 4. CDR3 region: CAISEQQGAGYTF. The CDR3 DNA sequence: TGTGCCATCAGTGAACAACAGGGGGCGGGCTACACCTTC.

This clone was detected only once. The chain links TRBV6-1 to TRBJ1-2; D ambiguous. The CDR3 has 15 amino acids. Trimming took 0 bases from V and 4 from J, leaving 12 bases between them. The germline CDR1 and CDR2 sequences are MNHNS and SASEGT. CDR3 coding DNA: TGTGCCAGCAGTGAAGCGCTTCGGCAGCTCTATGGCTACACCTTC. Translated, it gives CASSEALRQLYGYTF.

The rearrangement joins TRBV5-8 to TRBJ1-2; no firm D call. The germline CDR1 and CDR2 sequences are SGHTS and YDEGEE. Trimming stripped 1 base from V and 4 bases from J, with 5 bases between. CDR3 length: 12 residues. The CDR3 loop is CASSLRTYGYTF. CDR3 nucleotide sequence: TGTGCCAGCAGCTTGCGGACCTATGGCTACACCTTC.

The gene calls are TRBV30 and TRBJ1-2; D is unresolved. V dropped 2 bases and J dropped 4 bases, with 8 bases sitting between them. The CDR3 has 12 residues. Germline V CDR1 and CDR2: GTSNPN, SVGIG (reference sequence). The CDR3 region has the DNA TGTGCCTGGAGTTTGCAGCTCTATGGCTACACCTTC. It yields the protein CAWSLQLYGYTF.

This sequence joins TRBV10-3 and TRBJ1-1, with TRBD1 as a possible D gene (6 bases). Trimming cost V 2 bases and J 7 bases, with 14 bases left between them. This CDR3 spans 14 amino acids. Germline V CDR1 and CDR2: ENHRY, SYGVKD. In DNA form, the CDR3 reads TGTGCCATCAGTGAGGGGGGACACACAGATGAAGCTTTCTTT. Its protein is CAISEGGHTDEAFF.

The rearrangement links TRBV6-6 to TRBJ2-7; the D is unclear. The CDR3 is 14 amino acids. Trimming took off 2 bases at V and 2 bases at J, with 10 bases between the two ends. Germline values: CDR1 MNHNY, CDR2 SVGAGI (reference sequence). The CDR3 coding sequence is TGTGCCAGCAGTTACGGTGCCGACACCTACGAGCAGTACTTC. Translation: CASSYGADTYEQYF.

The chain employs TRBV19 and TRBJ2-3; possible D gene TRBD2, 6 bases. Looked up from germline, CDR1 is LNHDA and CDR2 is SQIVND (reference sequence). CDR3 size: 14 residues. Trimming cost V 2 bases and J 4 bases, with 10 bases left between them. The CDR3 region has the DNA TGTGCCAGTAGTATAAGGAGGGGTTCAGATACGCAGTATTTT. As protein: CASSIRRGSDTQYF.

The V and J genes are TRBV9 and TRBJ1-1; D uncertain. Germline loops: CDR1 SGDLS, CDR2 YYNGEE. The CDR3 consists of 14 residues. V lost 0 bases and J 0 bases, leaving 6 bases between the germline ends. Here the CDR3 DNA reads TGTGCCAGCAGCGTAGAGTACCTGAACACTGAAGCTTTCTTT. Amino acids: CASSVEYLNTEAFF.

V is TRBV9 and J is TRBJ1-1; D gene ambiguous. V dropped 0 bases and J dropped 4 bases, with 13 bases sitting between them. CDR3 length equals 15 residues. Germline-derived CDR1 and CDR2 are SGDLS and YYNGEE. CDR3 region: CASSVASTPSTEAFF. The CDR3 coding sequence is TGTGCCAGCAGCGTAGCCTCGACCCCTAGCACTGAAGCTTTCTTT.

The V call is TRBV4-1, the J call TRBJ1-2; maybe TRBD1 (5 bases). Germline values: CDR1 MGHRA, CDR2 YSYEKL. The CDR3 runs 14 residues. V was pared by 1 base and J by 3 bases, with 9 bases between. CDR3 amino acids: CASSQGQRDYGYTF. CDR3 in DNA: TGCGCCAGCAGCCAAGGACAGAGGGACTATGGCTACACCTTC.

V gene TRBV6-2 or TRBV6-3 combines with J gene TRBJ2-5, with a weak D call TRBD1 (6 bases). The CDR3 loop spans 14 amino acids. V lost 6 bases and J lost 8, with 19 bases in between. Germline-derived CDR1 and CDR2 are MNHEY and SVGEGT. This CDR3 reads CASSPAGDRLTQYF. Written as DNA, the CDR3 is TGTGCCAGCAGCCCCGCAGGGGACCGCTTAACCCAGTACTTC.

The chain has TRBV7-9 and TRBJ1-5, with 7 bases identical to TRBD1. Germline V gene sequence: CDR1 SEHNR, CDR2 FQNEAQ (reference sequence). The trim removed 5 bases at V and 0 bases at J, leaving 4 bases unmatched. The CDR3 consists of 15 residues. CDR3 sequence reads: CASSQGGFSNQPQHF. DNA of the CDR3: TGTGCCAGCAGCCAAGGGGGCTTTAGCAATCAGCCCCAGCATTTT.